This T cell receptor beta chain derives from a study of response to subunit inactivated influenza vaccine. TCRdb reprocessed the RT-PCR reads via MiXCR and lists one record per CDR3 protein. This table has 450,000 to 500,000 distinct CDR3 sequences, roughly 9.7% appearing once. This clonotype appeared many times. The input for sequencing was PBMCs from blood, taken around seven weeks after vaccination. This TCR was sampled from a man aged 50-60 years who received an inactivated influenza vaccine.

The DNA for the CDR3 is TGCGCCAGCAGCCTCGACAGGGGCCAAGCTTTCTTT. Encoded protein: CASSLDRGQAFF. The chain combines TRBV5-1 with TRBJ1-1; 8 bases fit TRBD1. This CDR3 is built from 12 residues. After removal of 4 bases from V and 9 bases from J, the junction contained 5 bases not matched to a gene. Germline V gene sequence: CDR1 SGHRS, CDR2 YFSETQ.